These 32 T cell receptor beta chains were sequenced from one sample in a study of CD8+ T cells in alopecia areata. RNA was isolated and reverse transcribed to cDNA, the sequencing template. Libraries were prepared by immunoSEQ multiplex PCR; TCRdb keeps only in-frame clonotypes and omits some of them. The repertoire consists of approximately 90,000 clones, with over 70% occurring once and the leading ten covering roughly 17%. As for treatment: oral pan-JAK inhibitor, 5-10 mg twice daily. The sequencing here drew on CD8+ T cells sorted from blood, taken around week 44, from a patient treated with tofacitinib. The receptors originated from a human donor with alopecia areata.

By sample fraction, this clone is large. The rearrangement joins TRBV6-4 to TRBJ2-2; D gene uncertain. CDR1 is MRHNA, CDR2 SNTAGT, per germline. The CDR3 runs to 12 residues. V was pared by 2 bases and J by 2 bases, with 0 bases between. CDR3 region: CASSDNTGELFF. DNA of the CDR3: TGTGCCAGCAGTGACAACACCGGGGAGCTGTTTTTT.

This clone was seen just once. The chain uses TRBV5-6 and TRBJ2-1; possible D gene TRBD2, 5 bases. Per germline, CDR1 SGHDT and CDR2 YYEEEE. This CDR3 spans 15 amino acids. Trimming removed 0 bases from V and 2 bases from J, with 9 bases in between. The CDR3 here is CASSLGGGPYNEQFF. CDR3 coding DNA: TGTGCCAGCAGCTTGGGCGGCGGGCCCTACAATGAGCAGTTCTTC.

This clone has more than one count but fewer than ten. The V and J genes are TRBV7-9 and TRBJ2-7; no definite D call. The germline V gene has CDR1 SEHNR and CDR2 FQNEAQ (reference sequence). This CDR3 spans 12 amino acids. Trimming removed 2 bases at V and 7 bases at J, with 9 bases between. The CDR3 nucleotides read TGTGCCAGCAGCTTATCGGATACGGAGCAGTACTTC. Translation gives CASSLSDTEQYF.

This clone was observed a handful of times. This chain connects TRBV6-5 to TRBJ2-7; TRBD2 might be the D (6 bases). The V gene's germline CDR1 is MNHEY and CDR2 SVGAGI. V dropped 0 bases and J dropped 3 bases, with 15 bases sitting between them. This CDR3 has 16 amino acids. CDR3 DNA sequence: TGTGCCAGCAGTTACTCCTCGGGGGAGTTCGGCTACGAGCAGTACTTC. Its protein product is CASSYSSGEFGYEQYF.

The chain recombines TRBV27 with TRBJ2-2; 11 positions match TRBD2. The V segment lost 6 bases and the J segment 4 bases; nucleotides outside the gene matches: 7. The CDR3 runs 16 residues. Germline CDR1 reads MNHEY; CDR2 reads SMNVEV (reference sequence). DNA for the CDR3: TGTGCCAGCAGCCCCGAGGGGACTAGCGGCACCGGGGAGCTGTTTTTT. Translation gives CASSPEGTSGTGELFF.

The chain employs TRBV7-9 and TRBJ1-6, with D unclear. The CDR3 loop spans 14 amino acids. Germline CDR1 reads SEHNR; CDR2 reads FQNEAQ (reference sequence). Trimming removed 3 bases at V and 5 bases at J, with 8 bases between. The CDR3: CASSFPSDNSPLHF. CDR3 in DNA: TGTGCCAGCAGCTTCCCCTCGGATAATTCACCCCTCCACTTT.

The chain carries TRBV7-2 and TRBJ1-5; no clear D. V lost 2 bases to trimming and J lost 7 bases, with 12 bases between them. Germline CDR1 and CDR2: SGHTA and FQGNSA. The CDR3 totals 14 residues. This CDR3 is CASSLLPRSQPQHF. Here the CDR3 DNA reads TGTGCCAGCAGCTTACTACCCCGCAGCCAGCCCCAGCATTTT.

The rearrangement links TRBV4-3 to TRBJ2-7; 9 bases are shared with TRBD1. Germline CDR1 and CDR2: LGHNA and YSLEER. Trimming took 3 bases from V and 4 from J; bases not matched to a gene: 4. The CDR3 totals 14 residues. CDR3 DNA sequence: TGCGCCAGCAGCCAGGGACAGGGCCAGTACGAGCAGTACTTC. Its protein product is CASSQGQGQYEQYF.

This clone was observed a handful of times. The gene calls are TRBV4-3 and TRBJ2-7; D may be TRBD1 or TRBD2 (5 bases each). This CDR3 comprises 15 residues. Germline loops: CDR1 LGHNA, CDR2 YSLEER. V lost 0 bases, J lost 6 bases, and 15 bases lay in between. The CDR3 DNA follows: TGCGCCAGCAGCCAAGATATATCGGCAGGGACCGAGCAGTACTTC. It encodes CASSQDISAGTEQYF.

The chain links TRBV14 to TRBJ1-2, with D hard to call. V lost 0 bases and J 5 bases, leaving 13 bases between the germline ends. The CDR3 totals 15 residues. Germline V lookup: CDR1 SGHDN, CDR2 FVKESK. The CDR3 nucleotides read TGTGCCAGCAGCCAAGATTCGCAGAGGGTTTATGGCTACACCTTC. Encoded protein: CASSQDSQRVYGYTF.

The V call is TRBV4-3, the J call TRBJ2-7, with D perhaps TRBD1 or TRBD2 (5 bases each). The CDR3 is 16 amino acids. Trimming removed 0 bases from V and 2 bases from J, with 14 bases in between. Looked up from germline, CDR1 is LGHNA and CDR2 is YSLEER. The CDR3 region has the DNA TGCGCCAGCAGCCAAGATAGGGGAGCAGGCACCTACGAGCAGTACTTC. This translates into CASSQDRGAGTYEQYF.

V is TRBV29-1 and J is TRBJ1-4; TRBD1 might be the D (5 bases). V was pared by 6 bases and J by 4 bases, with 12 bases between. The CDR3 loop spans 13 amino acids. Germline V CDR1 and CDR2: SQVTM, ANQGSEA. The CDR3 DNA reads as TGCAGCGTAGCGACAGCTGGTAATGAAAAACTGTTTTTT. It is translated as CSVATAGNEKLFF.

The chain carries TRBV5-6 and TRBJ1-5; 8 bases align to TRBD1. Looked up from germline, CDR1 is SGHDT and CDR2 is YYEEEE. This CDR3 region has 16 residues. J gave up 3 bases and V 4 bases, and 9 bases lay outside the gene matches. The CDR3 DNA is TGTGCCAGCAGCCCCGGCCCAGGGGGCTACAATCAGCCCCAGCATTTT. Translated: CASSPGPGGYNQPQHF.

This chain uses TRBV7-9 with TRBJ2-6, with unresolved D. Between the trimmed V and J ends, which lost 6 bases and 3 bases, there was a span of 6 bases. CDR1 and CDR2 from the germline V gene are SEHNR and FQNEAQ (reference sequence). CDR3 length: 13 residues. CDR3 in amino acids: CASSPIGANVLTF. For the CDR3, the DNA is TGTGCCAGCAGTCCAATTGGGGCCAACGTCCTGACTTTC.

The CDR3 region has the DNA TGTGCCAGCAGCTTATTGGGCGGGCTAGGGAATGAGCAGTTCTTC. It encodes CASSLLGGLGNEQFF. The rearrangement links TRBV7-2 to TRBJ2-1; D may be TRBD2 (5 bases). Trimming pared 2 bases from V and 7 bases from J, leaving 15 bases between. Germline values: CDR1 SGHTA, CDR2 FQGNSA. This CDR3 contains 15 residues.

This clone was observed a handful of times. The J gene is TRBJ1-3, the V gene TRBV9, with no clear D. Looked up from germline, CDR1 is SGDLS and CDR2 is YYNGEE. The CDR3 is 15 amino acids. V shed 0 bases and J shed 0 bases, with 7 bases lying between them. The CDR3 DNA reads as TGTGCCAGCAGCGTAGTGGGAACCTCTGGAAACACCATATATTTT. This codes for CASSVVGTSGNTIYF.

This clone was observed a few times. V is TRBV14 and J is TRBJ1-2, with D uncertain. Germline V gene data show CDR1 as SGHDN and CDR2 as FVKESK. V was trimmed by 4 bases and J by 7 bases, leaving 16 bases between them. The CDR3 totals 14 residues. The CDR3 nucleotides are TGTGCCAGCAGCCCCTACGGGGTTATACGTGGCTACACCTTC. Protein product: CASSPYGVIRGYTF.

V gene TRBV11-2 combines with J gene TRBJ2-7; 8 nucleotides agree with TRBD2. The V gene's germline CDR1 is SGHAT and CDR2 FQNNGV. J lost 7 bases, V lost 1 base, and 0 bases had no gene match. The length of the CDR3 is 12 residues. CDR3 coding DNA: TGTGCCAGCAGCTTAGCGGGGGGGGAGCAGTACTTC. Translation gives CASSLAGGEQYF.

J is TRBJ1-1 and V is TRBV30, with D unresolved. CDR3 length: 13 residues. Germline CDR1 GTSNPN, CDR2 SVGIG (reference sequence). V gave up 1 base and J gave up 1 base, with 7 bases separating them. CDR3 amino acids: CAWSDSQNTEAFF. In DNA, the CDR3 is TGTGCCTGGAGTGACAGTCAGAACACTGAAGCTTTCTTT.

The table lists this clone with a few counts. This rearrangement joins TRBV29-1 to TRBJ2-7; a weak D match, TRBD1 (6 bases). Germline-derived CDR1 and CDR2 are SQVTM and ANQGSEA. V was trimmed by 0 bases and J by 2 bases, leaving 8 bases between them. This CDR3 has 13 amino acids. The CDR3 bases are TGCAGCGTTGAAGAGGGGGCCCCCTACGAGCAGTACTTC. Translated: CSVEEGAPYEQYF.

The rearrangement uses TRBV9 and TRBJ1-1; weak D call: TRBD1 (5 bases). This CDR3 spans 13 amino acids. V lost 7 bases and J 4 bases, leaving 14 bases between the germline ends. Looked up from germline, CDR1 is SGDLS and CDR2 is YYNGEE. CDR3 in amino acids: CASAGSQGTEAFF. CDR3 nucleotides: TGTGCCAGCGCCGGGAGTCAGGGCACTGAAGCTTTCTTT.

The chain recombines TRBV29-1 with TRBJ2-7; tentative D call: TRBD2 (5 bases). This CDR3 spans 14 amino acids. Trimming stripped 6 bases from V and 0 bases from J, with 15 bases between. Germline loops: CDR1 SQVTM, CDR2 ANQGSEA. The CDR3 bases are TGCAGCGTCCTCGGACTGCCACGCTCCTACGAGCAGTACTTC. Translating it yields CSVLGLPRSYEQYF.

The V call is TRBV10-2, the J call TRBJ2-3; TRBD2 matches at 9 bases. The V segment lost 10 bases and the J segment 6 bases; nucleotides outside the gene matches: 11. The CDR3 covers 14 residues. Germline V lookup: CDR1 WSHSY, CDR2 SAAADI. CDR3 amino acids: CATRQRGALDTQYF. The CDR3 DNA reads as TGCGCCACCAGGCAGCGGGGGGCCCTGGATACGCAGTATTTT.

This chain joins TRBV11-2 and TRBJ1-6, with 8 positions matching TRBD1. The CDR3 covers 13 residues. V lost 3 bases to trimming and J lost 8 bases; unmatched junction nucleotides: 0. The germline V gene encodes CDR1 SGHAT and CDR2 FQNNGV. The CDR3 spells CASSLDRDSPLHF. CDR3 sequence (DNA): TGTGCCAGCAGCTTGGACAGGGATTCACCCCTCCACTTT.

The chain carries TRBV2 and TRBJ1-1, with TRBD1 as a possible D gene (6 bases). The CDR3 sequence is 12 residues long. V dropped 10 bases and J dropped 5 bases, with 14 bases sitting between them. Germline V gene data show CDR1 as SNHLY and CDR2 as FYNNEI. The CDR3 loop is CATIPRGTEAFF. DNA for the CDR3: TGTGCCACCATCCCGAGGGGGACTGAAGCTTTCTTT.

V is TRBV5-6 and J is TRBJ2-7; D not resolved. V gave up 2 bases and J gave up 3 bases, with 9 bases separating them. The CDR3 loop spans 13 amino acids. The V gene's germline CDR1 is SGHDT and CDR2 YYEEEE. The chain's CDR3 is CASSFWSVYEQYF. CDR3 nucleotide sequence: TGTGCCAGCAGCTTTTGGTCCGTCTACGAGCAGTACTTC.

This rearrangement joins TRBV30 to TRBJ2-2, with a weak D call TRBD2 (6 bases). This CDR3 region has 14 residues. Deletions cut 0 bases from V and 5 bases from J, with 10 bases between. The germline V gene has CDR1 GTSNPN and CDR2 SVGIG (reference sequence). CDR3 protein: CAWSVNLATGELFF. The CDR3 DNA follows: TGTGCCTGGAGTGTAAACCTAGCGACCGGGGAGCTGTTTTTT.

The rearrangement uses TRBV19 and TRBJ1-2; TRBD1 aligns across 11 bases. The CDR3 length is 15 residues. Losses at the gene ends were 5 bases for V and 4 bases for J; bases not matched to a gene: 6. Germline loops: CDR1 LNHDA, CDR2 SQIVND (reference sequence). As DNA, the CDR3 is TGTGCCAGTAGTCCAGGGACAGGGGGAGGCTATGGCTACACCTTC. Amino acid sequence: CASSPGTGGGYGYTF. Combining the CDR3 with reference TRBV19 and TRBJ1-2 gives the whole variable domain DGGITQSPKYLFRKEGQNVTLSCEQNLNHDAMYWYRQDPGQGLRLIYYSQIVNDFQKGDIAEGYSVSREKKESFPLTVTSAQKNPTAFYLCASSPGTGGGYGYTFGSGTRLTVV.

This chain links TRBV28 with TRBJ1-5, with D unclear. The V and J ends lost 6 bases and 0 bases respectively, with 6 bases between them. Germline assignment: CDR1 MDHEN and CDR2 SYDVKM. The CDR3 is 13 residues long. The DNA of the CDR3 is TGTGCCAGCAGGGGTTCTAGCAATCAGCCCCAGCATTTT. This codes for CASRGSSNQPQHF.

The CDR3 loop is CSAPTGGSYGYTF. Written as DNA, the CDR3 is TGCAGCGCTCCGACAGGGGGCTCCTATGGCTACACCTTC. The J gene is TRBJ1-2, the V gene TRBV29-1; TRBD1 matches at 10 bases. Germline assignment: CDR1 SQVTM and CDR2 ANQGSEA. The V gene end was trimmed by 7 bases and the J gene end by 4 bases; junction bases not matched to a gene: 6. This CDR3 spans 13 amino acids.

V and J are TRBV4-1 and TRBJ1-2; D uncertain. V lost 5 bases and J lost 4, with 14 bases in between. The CDR3 length is 14 residues. Germline V gene sequence: CDR1 MGHRA, CDR2 YSYEKL. The CDR3 region has the DNA TGCGCCAGCAGCAACGAGGCCCAGACCTATGGCTACACCTTC. Protein sequence: CASSNEAQTYGYTF.

The chain uses TRBV20-1 and TRBJ2-5; no firm D call. Trimming took off 3 bases at V and 5 bases at J, with 4 bases between the two ends. There are 10 residues in the CDR3. The germline gives CDR1 DFQATT, CDR2 SNEGSKA (reference sequence). In DNA, the CDR3 is TGCAGTGCTAGGGATGAGACCCAGTACTTC. As protein: CSARDETQYF.